The 22 T cell receptor beta chains below come from one sample, sequenced in a study of shared clonotypes between healthy human individuals. The protocol was immunoSEQ multiplex PCR, while the TCRdb copy is restricted to in-frame clones and leaves out a portion. This sample has about 510,000 clones, with 60% to 80% found just once. Sequencing used PBMCs. The receptors were gathered from a woman aged 40 to 50 in good health. Some clones in this sample may be carry-over from other donors' samples.

The rearrangement uses TRBV19 and TRBJ1-5; maybe TRBD1 (5 bases). V lost 7 bases and J lost 0, with 19 bases in between. Germline CDR1 reads LNHDA; CDR2 reads SQIVND (reference sequence). The CDR3 contains 17 residues. CDR3 sequence: CASNLNHGGRSNQPQHF. CDR3 in DNA: TGTGCCAGTAACTTGAATCACGGGGGTCGTAGCAATCAGCCCCAGCATTTT.

The V and J genes are TRBV5-4 and TRBJ2-7, with 9 bases identical to TRBD2. This CDR3 is 16 amino acids long. Germline V gene sequence: CDR1 SGHNT, CDR2 YYREEE (reference sequence). J lost 5 bases, V lost 4 bases, and 13 bases had no gene match. The chain's CDR3 is CASSPRVSGSNHEQYF. The CDR3 region has the DNA TGTGCCAGCAGCCCGAGGGTTAGCGGGAGTAACCACGAGCAGTACTTC.

The table lists this clone with a count of one. With a far larger clone one base away, a read error is the likely cause. The chain uses TRBV30 and TRBJ2-6; D possibly corresponds to TRBD1 (5 bases). CDR3 length: 18 residues. The V gene's germline CDR1 is GTSNPN and CDR2 SVGIG (reference sequence). The CDR3 loop is CAWSVDQGSYSGANALTF. CDR3 nucleotide sequence: TGTGCCTGGAGTGTAGACCAGGGTTCATACTCTGGGGCCAACGCCCTGACTTTC. The whole variable domain, remainder taken from reference TRBV30 and TRBJ2-6, is SQTIHQWPATLVQPVGSPLSLECTVEGTSNPNLYWYRQAAGRGLQLLFYSVGIGQISSEVPQNLSASRPQDRQFILSSKKLLLSDSGFYLCAWSVDQGSYSGANALTFGAGSRLTVL.

The V and J genes are TRBV5-4 and TRBJ2-7, with TRBD2 matching over 8 bases. The V segment lost 4 bases and the J segment 4 bases; nucleotides outside the gene matches: 19. CDR3 length: 18 residues. Germline assignment: CDR1 SGHNT and CDR2 YYREEE (reference sequence). For the CDR3, the DNA is TGTGCCAGCAGCCCCGGGGGGGCGGGGGGCCCTCGGACTTACGAGCAGTACTTC. This translates into CASSPGGAGGPRTYEQYF. Full variable domain (rest looked up from reference TRBV5-4 and TRBJ2-7): ETGVTQSPTHLIKTRGQQVTLRCSSQSGHNTVSWYQQALGQGPQFIFQYYREEENGRGNFPPRFSGLQFPNYSSELNVNALELDDSALYLCASSPGGAGGPRTYEQYFGPGTRLTVT.

The chain is built from TRBV14 and TRBJ2-1, with D possibly TRBD1 on 5 matching bases. Germline CDR1 SGHDN, CDR2 FVKESK. The V and J ends lost 0 bases and 15 bases respectively, with 18 bases between them. The CDR3 spans 14 residues. CDR3 DNA sequence: TGTGCCAGCAGCCAAGATTTCCAGGGCGTCCCGGGGTTCTTC. Its protein product is CASSQDFQGVPGFF.

The chain is built from TRBV30 and TRBJ2-1, with a tentative D call TRBD2 (6 bases). The ends were cut back, 6 bases at V and 4 bases at J, with 16 bases in the middle. Germline-derived CDR1 and CDR2 are GTSNPN and SVGIG (reference sequence). This CDR3 is built from 14 residues. Here the CDR3 reads CACTTSRAYNEQFF. The CDR3 DNA reads as TGTGCCTGCACAACTAGCCGGGCTTACAATGAGCAGTTCTTC.

The chain has TRBV7-3 and TRBJ1-2; D is uncertain. V was cut by 2 bases and J by 7 bases, with 20 bases left in between. The CDR3 loop spans 16 amino acids. Germline lookup yields CDR1 SGHTA and CDR2 FQGTGA. CDR3 in DNA: TGTGCCAGCAGCTTAGCCCCGGGAGCCCTCGCGGGTGGCTACACCTTC. Translating gives CASSLAPGALAGGYTF.

The chain links TRBV6-5 to TRBJ1-1; perhaps TRBD1 as D (5 bases). CDR3 length: 14 residues. Germline loops: CDR1 MNHEY, CDR2 SVGAGI. V was pared by 0 bases and J by 11 bases, with 16 bases between. The CDR3 sequence is CASSYSVGTAWAFF. CDR3 DNA: TGTGCCAGCAGTTACTCGGTGGGGACGGCGTGGGCTTTCTTT.

For this clone: Other DNA sequences in this specimen translate into the identical CDR3. The CDR3, as DNA: TGTGCCAGCAGTGAATGGAGAGGGGGCACAGATACGCAGTATTTT. Translation: CASSEWRGGTDTQYF. The rearrangement links TRBV25-1 to TRBJ2-3; D possibly matches TRBD1 or TRBD2 (5 bases each). CDR3 length: 15 residues. CDR1 and CDR2 from the germline V gene are MGHDK and SYGVNS. Deletions cut 1 base from V and 1 base from J, with 9 bases between.

The CDR3 sequence is CASNQRVGSNQPQHF. CDR3 DNA: TGTGCCAGCAATCAGAGAGTTGGTAGCAATCAGCCCCAGCATTTT. This chain connects TRBV6-5 to TRBJ1-5; the D is unclear. The CDR3 runs 15 residues. Per germline, CDR1 MNHEY and CDR2 SVGAGI. V lost 7 bases and J 0 bases, leaving 13 bases between the germline ends.

The chain has TRBV18 and TRBJ1-4, with D possibly TRBD1 on 5 matching bases. The V end was cut by 6 bases, the J end by 15 bases, with 23 bases between. This CDR3 region has 14 residues. The germline V gene has CDR1 KGHSH and CDR2 LQKENI. The CDR3 DNA reads TGTGCCAGCTCCCCGGCCCTACTTGGGGCGGAGGTGTTTTTT. It specifies CASSPALLGAEVFF.

This rearrangement joins TRBV29-1 to TRBJ2-3; the D call may be TRBD1 or TRBD2 (5 bases each). The V end lost 6 bases, the J end lost 2 bases, and 15 bases lay between the germline ends. This CDR3 comprises 14 residues. Germline V gene lookup returns CDR1 SQVTM and CDR2 ANQGSEA. The CDR3 coding sequence is TGCAGCGTACTAGGTGGGGGATACACAGATACGCAGTATTTT. Translation: CSVLGGGYTDTQYF.

The chain couples TRBV7-8 to TRBJ2-1; 14 nucleotides align to TRBD2. In germline, CDR1 is SGHVS, CDR2 FQNEAQ. The ends lost 3 bases at V and 4 bases at J; junction bases unmatched: 2. The CDR3 is made up of 16 amino acids. Written as DNA, the CDR3 is TGTGCCAGCAGCTTGACTAGCGGGAGGGTGTACAATGAGCAGTTCTTC. This encodes CASSLTSGRVYNEQFF.

This chain links TRBV2 with TRBJ2-1; weak D call: TRBD1 (5 bases). With 6 bases removed from V and 4 bases from J, the gap between germline ends came to 13 bases. The CDR3 is made up of 14 amino acids. CDR1 and CDR2 from the germline V gene are SNHLY and FYNNEI. CDR3 sequence (DNA): TGTGCCAGCAGCAAAAGGGGCGGATACAATGAGCAGTTCTTC. This gives the protein CASSKRGGYNEQFF.

A word on this clone: The sample has other DNA sequences that encode this CDR3 too. The chain links TRBV7-9 to TRBJ2-2; D not resolved. Per germline, CDR1 SEHNR and CDR2 FQNEAQ (reference sequence). CDR3 size: 15 residues. V lost 3 bases to trimming and J lost 3 bases, with 11 bases between them. CDR3 nucleotides: TGTGCCAGCAGCTTGGAAGGATGGGACACCGGGGAGCTGTTTTTT. This codes for CASSLEGWDTGELFF.

In DNA, the CDR3 is TGTGCCAGTACCAGGGATACTGACTATGGCTACACCTTC. Encoded protein: CASTRDTDYGYTF. The rearrangement links TRBV10-3 to TRBJ1-2; weak D call: TRBD1 (5 bases). This CDR3 is 13 amino acids long. V was cut by 10 bases and J by 3 bases, with 15 bases left in between. CDR1 ENHRY and CDR2 SYGVKD come from the germline V gene.

For this clone: A single base is all that separates this from a far larger clone, so a read error is likely. The identical CDR3 is also encoded by other nucleotide sequences in the sample. The V gene is TRBV18, the J gene TRBJ2-7, with D maybe TRBD2 (5 bases). The CDR3 is 13 amino acids. Germline lookup yields CDR1 KGHSH and CDR2 LQKENI. CDR3 coding DNA: TGCGCCAGCTCACCCGCTCGGACTGGCGAGCAGTACTTC. This sequence encodes CASSPARTGEQYF.

The table lists this clone with a count of one. Given a much more abundant clone one base away, this may be a read error. Other DNA sequences from this sample encode an identical CDR3 as well. The gene calls are TRBV5-4 and TRBJ2-3; the D is unclear. Trimming stripped 0 bases from V and 1 base from J, with 3 bases between. This CDR3 is built from 13 residues. Looked up from germline, CDR1 is SGHNT and CDR2 is YYREEE (reference sequence). The DNA of the CDR3 is TGTGCCAGCAGCTTGGCAGGCACAGATACGCAGTATTTT. Its translation is CASSLAGTDTQYF.

The rearrangement joins TRBV28 to TRBJ2-3; D is unclear. The germline V and J ends were trimmed by 2 bases and 4 bases, with 7 bases remaining between them. The CDR3 length is 13 residues. Germline loops: CDR1 MDHEN, CDR2 SYDVKM. The CDR3 nucleotides are TGTGCCAGCAGTTTACGGATGCCAGATACGCAGTATTTT. It is translated as CASSLRMPDTQYF.

J is TRBJ1-6 and V is TRBV7-9; TRBD1 agrees at 8 bases. In germline, CDR1 is SEHNR, CDR2 FQNEAQ (reference sequence). CDR3 length: 15 residues. V trimming: 5 bases; J trimming: 7 bases; junction bases outside the gene matches: 7. The CDR3 spells CASSPRQGMNSPLHF. The CDR3 DNA follows: TGTGCCAGCAGCCCCCGACAGGGGATGAATTCACCCCTCCACTTT.

The DNA for the CDR3 is TGTGCCAGCAGTTTAAAGGGTTGGGGACTAGCGGGAGGGCCCGATGAGCAGTTCTTC. This gives the protein CASSLKGWGLAGGPDEQFF. The genes are TRBV28 and TRBJ2-1; 16 bases match TRBD2. Germline CDR1 and CDR2: MDHEN and SYDVKM. The CDR3 is 19 residues long. V gave up 2 bases and J gave up 8 bases; unmatched junction bases: 12.

This chain links TRBV7-2 with TRBJ1-1, with 9 positions matching TRBD1. The germline V gene has CDR1 SGHTA and CDR2 FQGNSA. V gave up 5 bases and J gave up 7 bases; unmatched junction bases: 5. CDR3 size: 13 residues. Written as DNA, the CDR3 is TGTGCCAGCAGCAGGGACAGGGTGGGTGAAGCTTTCTTT. It translates to CASSRDRVGEAFF.